Listed below are T cell receptor beta chains from one sample, sequenced in a study of regulatory T cells in long-lasting Graves disease. TCRdb analysed the multiplex PCR reads with MiXCR anew, one entry per CDR3 protein. Of some 370,000 distinct CDR3 sequences in the sample, about 20% were seen once. The material was peripheral blood mononuclear cells (PBMCs), obtained when the disease was refractory, from a patient treated with antithyroid drugs. The receptors here all came from a female donor with Graves disease. CDR3s include the opening cysteine and the closing phenylalanine or tryptophan. Each record gives: D gene, V gene, clone size, J gene, CDR3 protein, CDR3 DNA. D genes are given only for firm matches. Some rows mark clone size as missing; the rest say once, few, many or name a class of expanded clone.

D gene: TRBD1
V gene: TRBV7-9
clone size: many
J gene: TRBJ1-2
CDR3 protein: CASSVGPPRQGAQSYGYTF
CDR3 DNA: TGTGCCAGCAGCGTAGGACCTCCGCGACAGGGGGCGCAGAGCTATGGCTACACCTTC

D gene: TRBD2
V gene: TRBV7-2
clone size: NA
J gene: TRBJ2-4
CDR3 protein: CASSLWTSGSQRNIQYF
CDR3 DNA: TGTGCCAGCAGCTTATGGACTAGCGGGAGCCAAAGAAACATTCAGTACTTC

D gene: NA
V gene: TRBV13
clone size: many
J gene: TRBJ2-3
CDR3 protein: CASSLNTDTQYF
CDR3 DNA: TGTGCCAGCAGCTTAAACACAGATACGCAGTATTTT

D gene: TRBD1
V gene: TRBV12-3/TRBV12-4
clone size: many
J gene: TRBJ1-1
CDR3 protein: CASSSGGWNTEAFF
CDR3 DNA: TGTGCCAGCAGTTCAGGGGGTTGGAACACTGAAGCTTTCTTT

D gene: NA
V gene: TRBV10-3
clone size: few
J gene: TRBJ1-6
CDR3 protein: CAISEGRNEKGLHYSPLHF
CDR3 DNA: TGTGCCATCAGTGAGGGCCGGAACGAAAAGGGACTCCATTATTCACCCCTCCACTTT

D gene: NA
V gene: TRBV11-2
clone size: many
J gene: TRBJ1-2
CDR3 protein: CASSSPSTGNYGYTF
CDR3 DNA: TGTGCCAGCAGCTCGCCCTCCACAGGGAACTATGGCTACACCTTC

D gene: TRBD1
V gene: TRBV9
clone size: few
J gene: TRBJ1-5
CDR3 protein: CASSAEPVPWDRVSSQHF
CDR3 DNA: TGTGCCAGCAGCGCAGAACCCGTACCTTGGGACAGGGTAAGCTCCCAGCATTTT

D gene: NA
V gene: TRBV2
clone size: NA
J gene: TRBJ2-7
CDR3 protein: CASSEQGSSYEQYF
CDR3 DNA: TGTGCCAGCAGTGAGCAGGGGAGCTCCTACGAGCAGTACTTC

D gene: NA
V gene: TRBV4-1
clone size: NA
J gene: TRBJ2-5
CDR3 protein: CASSQDRLETQYF
CDR3 DNA: TGCGCCAGCAGCCAAGATCGCTTGGAGACCCAGTACTTC

D gene: TRBD1
V gene: TRBV12-3/TRBV12-4
clone size: NA
J gene: TRBJ2-1
CDR3 protein: CATSMGDSGHNEQFF
CDR3 DNA: TGTGCCACCTCGATGGGGGACAGCGGCCACAATGAGCAGTTCTTC

D gene: TRBD1
V gene: TRBV7-2
clone size: few
J gene: TRBJ1-1
CDR3 protein: CASSLITGGNTEAFF
CDR3 DNA: TGTGCCAGCAGCTTAATTACAGGGGGGAACACTGAAGCTTTCTTT

D gene: NA
V gene: TRBV6-1
clone size: NA
J gene: TRBJ1-5
CDR3 protein: CASSQGRELSNQPQHF
CDR3 DNA: TGTGCCAGCAGCCAGGGGAGGGAACTTAGCAATCAGCCCCAGCATTTT

D gene: NA
V gene: TRBV11-2
clone size: few
J gene: TRBJ2-7
CDR3 protein: CASSLHSYYEQYF
CDR3 DNA: TGTGCCAGCAGCTTACACAGCTACTACGAGCAGTACTTC

D gene: TRBD2
V gene: TRBV4-1
clone size: NA
J gene: TRBJ2-6
CDR3 protein: CASSLAGVPGANVLTF
CDR3 DNA: TGCGCCAGCAGCTTAGCGGGAGTTCCCGGGGCCAACGTCCTGACTTTC

D gene: NA
V gene: TRBV19
clone size: NA
J gene: TRBJ2-5
CDR3 protein: CASSNQRGTQYF
CDR3 DNA: TGTGCCAGTAGTAATCAACGGGGGACCCAGTACTTC

D gene: NA
V gene: TRBV7-9
clone size: NA
J gene: TRBJ2-5
CDR3 protein: CASSLAGYQETQYF
CDR3 DNA: TGTGCCAGCAGCTTAGCGGGTTACCAAGAGACCCAGTACTTC

D gene: TRBD1
V gene: TRBV28
clone size: NA
J gene: TRBJ2-1
CDR3 protein: CASSLSGTGALNEQFF
CDR3 DNA: TGTGCCAGCAGTTTATCCGGGACAGGGGCTCTCAATGAGCAGTTCTTC

D gene: NA
V gene: TRBV19
clone size: many
J gene: TRBJ2-2
CDR3 protein: CASTPLSVRTTGELFF
CDR3 DNA: TGTGCCAGTACCCCCCTGTCGGTGAGAACAACCGGGGAGCTGTTTTTT

D gene: NA
V gene: TRBV28
clone size: many
J gene: TRBJ2-7
CDR3 protein: CASLEVPYEQYF
CDR3 DNA: TGTGCCAGCCTAGAAGTGCCCTACGAGCAGTACTTC

D gene: NA
V gene: TRBV29-1
clone size: few
J gene: TRBJ2-7
CDR3 protein: CSVELTAGEHYF
CDR3 DNA: TGCAGCGTTGAGTTGACAGCGGGCGAGCACTACTTC

D gene: NA
V gene: TRBV7-9
clone size: NA
J gene: TRBJ1-2
CDR3 protein: CASSRGGDYTF
CDR3 DNA: TGTGCCAGCAGCCGAGGAGGGGACTACACCTTC

D gene: TRBD2
V gene: TRBV11-2
clone size: many
J gene: TRBJ2-5
CDR3 protein: CASTHSGKRDETQYF
CDR3 DNA: TGTGCCAGCACCCATAGCGGGAAGAGGGATGAGACCCAGTACTTC

D gene: NA
V gene: TRBV5-5
clone size: few
J gene: TRBJ1-5
CDR3 protein: CASSELGFRDSNQPQHF
CDR3 DNA: TGTGCCAGCAGCGAGCTAGGTTTCAGGGATAGCAATCAGCCCCAGCATTTT

D gene: TRBD1
V gene: TRBV7-2
clone size: NA
J gene: TRBJ2-3
CDR3 protein: CASSKDRVADTQYF
CDR3 DNA: TGTGCCAGCAGCAAGGACAGGGTGGCAGATACGCAGTATTTT

D gene: NA
V gene: TRBV6-1
clone size: NA
J gene: TRBJ2-3
CDR3 protein: CATGASSTDTQYF
CDR3 DNA: TGTGCGACGGGAGCCTCTAGCACAGATACGCAGTATTTT

D gene: NA
V gene: TRBV7-6
clone size: few
J gene: TRBJ2-5
CDR3 protein: CASSLAGAPKETQYF
CDR3 DNA: TGTGCCAGCAGCTTAGCGGGAGCACCTAAAGAGACCCAGTACTTC

D gene: NA
V gene: TRBV30
clone size: few
J gene: TRBJ2-7
CDR3 protein: CAWIRSYEQYF
CDR3 DNA: TGTGCCTGGATTAGATCCTACGAGCAGTACTTC

D gene: TRBD2
V gene: TRBV28
clone size: many
J gene: TRBJ2-7
CDR3 protein: CASSYGTSGRKDEQYF
CDR3 DNA: TGTGCCAGCAGTTACGGGACTAGCGGCCGTAAGGACGAGCAGTACTTC

D gene: NA
V gene: TRBV6-5
clone size: NA
J gene: TRBJ2-2
CDR3 protein: CASSYSAGSGELFF
CDR3 DNA: TGTGCCAGCAGTTACTCAGCGGGTAGCGGGGAGCTGTTTTTT

D gene: TRBD1
V gene: TRBV2
clone size: many
J gene: TRBJ2-7
CDR3 protein: CASSPGQPAGRRQYF
CDR3 DNA: TGTGCCAGCAGTCCGGGACAGCCGGCCGGGCGACGGCAGTACTTC